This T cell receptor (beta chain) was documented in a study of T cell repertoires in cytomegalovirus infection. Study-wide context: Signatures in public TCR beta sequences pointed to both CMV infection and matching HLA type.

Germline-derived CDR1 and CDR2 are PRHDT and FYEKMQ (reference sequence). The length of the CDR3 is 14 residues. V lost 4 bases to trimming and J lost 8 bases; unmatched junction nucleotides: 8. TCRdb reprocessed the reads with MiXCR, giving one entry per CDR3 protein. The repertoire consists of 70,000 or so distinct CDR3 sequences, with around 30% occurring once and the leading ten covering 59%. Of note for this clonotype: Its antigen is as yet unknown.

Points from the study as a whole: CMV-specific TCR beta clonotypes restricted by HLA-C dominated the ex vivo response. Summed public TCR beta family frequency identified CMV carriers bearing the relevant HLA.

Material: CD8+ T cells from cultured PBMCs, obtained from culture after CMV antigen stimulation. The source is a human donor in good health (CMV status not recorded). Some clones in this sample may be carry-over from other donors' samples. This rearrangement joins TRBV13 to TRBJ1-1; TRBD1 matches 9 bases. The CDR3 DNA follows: TGTGCCAGCAGCTCTTGGGGACAGGGTTTCGAAGCTTTCTTT. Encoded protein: CASSSWGQGFEAFF.